These T cell receptor beta chains were read from a single sample in a study of T cell repertoires in cytomegalovirus infection. The antigens of these receptors remain unknown. TCRdb re-derived calls from the reads in MiXCR, one entry per CDR3 protein. The profile shows approximately 1,000,000 distinct CDR3 sequences, under 40% of them singletons. Here the sequenced sample was cultured CD8+ T cells from PBMCs, taken from culture after CMV antigen stimulation. These receptors were obtained from a human donor in good health (CMV status not recorded). Some clones in this sample may be carry-over from other donors' samples. Both conserved end residues are part of each CDR3. A D gene is named only where the DNA matches it firmly. Some rows have no size entry. The others give once, few or many, or a class for an expanded clone.

DNA: TGTGCCAGCAGTAGGGACAGGTTCGAGCAGTACTTC; CDR3: CASSRDRFEQYF; J: TRBJ2-7; D: TRBD1; size: .; V: TRBV27; length: 12
DNA: TGCAGTGCTAGGGTTGTTACTAGCGGAACACTGAGCCAAGAGACCCAGTACTTC; CDR3: CSARVVTSGTLSQETQYF; J: TRBJ2-5; D: TRBD2; size: few; V: TRBV20-1; length: 18
DNA: TGCAGTGCTAGTTACTGGGACAGGACTAATGAAAAACTGTTTTTT; CDR3: CSASYWDRTNEKLFF; J: TRBJ1-4; D: TRBD1; size: .; V: TRBV20-1; length: 15
DNA: TGTGCCAGCAGTTGGGGCCCGACTAGCGGAGCCGGGGAGCTGTTTTTT; CDR3: CASSWGPTSGAGELFF; J: TRBJ2-2; D: TRBD2; size: few; V: TRBV6-5; length: 16
DNA: TGTGCCAGCAGCTTAGCGGGGACAGGGGGGACCCAGTACTTC; CDR3: CASSLAGTGGTQYF; J: TRBJ2-5; D: TRBD1; size: .; V: TRBV7-2; length: 14
DNA: TGCAGCGTGTCCGGGACTAGCCCCTACAATGAGCAGTTCTTC; CDR3: CSVSGTSPYNEQFF; J: TRBJ2-1; D: TRBD2; size: .; V: TRBV29-1; length: 14
DNA: TGTGCCATCAGAATCAGGAACAACATGAACACTGAAGCTTTCTTT; CDR3: CAIRIRNNMNTEAFF; J: TRBJ1-1; D: .; size: .; V: TRBV10-3; length: 15
DNA: TGTGCCACCAGTGCCCCGGGAGATACGCAGTATTTT; CDR3: CATSAPGDTQYF; J: TRBJ2-3; D: .; size: few; V: TRBV24-1; length: 12
DNA: TGTGCCAGCAGGGACCGGGACAGAGAAACCGGGGAGCTGTTTTTT; CDR3: CASRDRDRETGELFF; J: TRBJ2-2; D: TRBD1; size: many; V: TRBV12-3/TRBV12-4; length: 15
DNA: TGTGCCAGCAGCTTAATCGGAGGGAACTATGGCTACACCTTC; CDR3: CASSLIGGNYGYTF; J: TRBJ1-2; D: .; size: .; V: TRBV7-9; length: 14
DNA: TGTGCCAGCACTAGCGTGGGATACAATGAGCAGTTCTTC; CDR3: CASTSVGYNEQFF; J: TRBJ2-1; D: .; size: few; V: TRBV12-3/TRBV12-4; length: 13
DNA: TGTGCCAGCAGCTTTTCGGGGGGCCCTTTTAGGCTGTTTTTT; CDR3: CASSFSGGPFRLFF; J: TRBJ1-4; D: .; size: .; V: TRBV7-9; length: 14
DNA: TGTGCCAGCAGCGGAAAGGGGGCCACTGAAGCTTTCTTT; CDR3: CASSGKGATEAFF; J: TRBJ1-1; D: TRBD1; size: .; V: TRBV11-2; length: 13